Here is one T cell receptor beta chain with its context. A unique molecular identifier was attached to every TCR cDNA molecule. TCRdb fed the 5' RACE reads into MiXCR, producing one record per CDR3 protein. The repertoire holds thousands of distinct CDR3 sequences, with more than 15% as singletons. This sample is part of a study of spatial heterogeneity in lung cancer. Study overall: Raw reads showed each unique TCR and UMI combination turning up more than ten times on average.

The time point here: sample taken at primary tumor resection. Extraction of whole RNA from tumor, nontumor lung or frozen PBMC preceded unsorted sequencing. A total of about 73 untreated early-stage non-small cell lung cancer patients served as donors. The CDR3 has 15 amino acids. Germline loops: CDR1 SGHDN, CDR2 FVKESK. Trimming stripped 0 bases from V and 9 bases from J, with 15 bases between. Source: PBMCs, taken at surgery. This receptor was taken from a male donor with early-stage non-small cell lung cancer. The chain joins TRBV14 to TRBJ2-1, with D perhaps assigned TRBD1 or TRBD2 (5 bases each). The CDR3 DNA sequence: TGTGCCAGCAGCCAAGATGGTAACCTGGGGGTTGAGCAGTTCTTC. Translated, it gives CASSQDGNLGVEQFF.